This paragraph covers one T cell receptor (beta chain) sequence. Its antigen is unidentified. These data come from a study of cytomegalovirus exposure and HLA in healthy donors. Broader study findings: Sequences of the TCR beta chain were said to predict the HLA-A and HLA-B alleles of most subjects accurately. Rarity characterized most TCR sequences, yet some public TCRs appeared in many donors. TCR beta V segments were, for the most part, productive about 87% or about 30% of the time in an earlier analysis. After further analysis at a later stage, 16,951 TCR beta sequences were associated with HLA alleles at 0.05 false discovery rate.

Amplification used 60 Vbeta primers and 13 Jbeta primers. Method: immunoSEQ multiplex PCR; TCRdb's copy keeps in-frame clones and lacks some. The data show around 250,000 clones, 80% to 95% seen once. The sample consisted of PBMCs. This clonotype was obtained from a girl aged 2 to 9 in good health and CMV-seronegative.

CDR3 coding DNA: TGTGCCAGCAGCTTAGGGCTCTCCTACGAGCAGTACTTC. Protein product: CASSLGLSYEQYF. This chain uses TRBV7-3 with TRBJ2-7; no clear D gene. The CDR3 loop spans 13 amino acids. V was cut by 2 bases and J by 0 bases, with 5 bases left in between. Looked up from germline, CDR1 is SGHTA and CDR2 is FQGTGA.